This TCR beta chain was observed in a study of cytomegalovirus exposure and HLA in healthy donors. This clone was observed a few times. PCR was performed using 60 Vbeta and 13 Jbeta primers. Authors' processing steps: It was a later analysis that counted tens of millions of unique TCR beta chains, of which around 11 million were shared. The protocol was immunoSEQ multiplex PCR, while the TCRdb copy is restricted to in-frame clones and leaves out a portion. V and J calls and clone size are as listed in that table; D and trimming were resolved from the DNA. The sample holds about 180,000 clones, around 80% seen once. The length of the CDR3 is 16 residues. V trimming: 6 bases; J trimming: 3 bases; junction bases outside the gene matches: 7. Germline CDR1 and CDR2: ENHRY and SYGVKD.

The material sequenced was PBMCs. The V and J genes are TRBV10-3 and TRBJ2-1, with TRBD2 matching 11 bases. The receptor was isolated from a man in his late teens or twenties in good health and CMV-seronegative. CDR3 sequence (DNA): TGTGCCATCAGGCCCGGGACTAGCGGACACTACAATGAGCAGTTCTTC. Protein product: CAIRPGTSGHYNEQFF.